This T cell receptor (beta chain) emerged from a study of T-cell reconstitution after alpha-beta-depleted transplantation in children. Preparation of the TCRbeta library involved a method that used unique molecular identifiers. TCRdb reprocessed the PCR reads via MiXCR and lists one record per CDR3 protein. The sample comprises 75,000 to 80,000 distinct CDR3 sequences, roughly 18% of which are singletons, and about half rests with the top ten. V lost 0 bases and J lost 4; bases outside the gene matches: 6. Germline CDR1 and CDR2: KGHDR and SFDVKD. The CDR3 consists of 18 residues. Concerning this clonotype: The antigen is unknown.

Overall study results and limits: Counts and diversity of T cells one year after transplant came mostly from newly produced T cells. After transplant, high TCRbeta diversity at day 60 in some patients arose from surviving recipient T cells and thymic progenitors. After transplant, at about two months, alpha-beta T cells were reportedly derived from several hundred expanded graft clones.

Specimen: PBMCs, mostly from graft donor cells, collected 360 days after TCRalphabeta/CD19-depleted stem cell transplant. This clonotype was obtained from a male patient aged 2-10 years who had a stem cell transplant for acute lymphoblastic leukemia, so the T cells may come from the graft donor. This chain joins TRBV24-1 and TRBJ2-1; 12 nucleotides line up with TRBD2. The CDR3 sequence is CATSDLPPGLAGYNEQFF. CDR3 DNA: TGTGCCACCAGTGATTTGCCACCCGGACTAGCGGGGTACAATGAGCAGTTCTTC.